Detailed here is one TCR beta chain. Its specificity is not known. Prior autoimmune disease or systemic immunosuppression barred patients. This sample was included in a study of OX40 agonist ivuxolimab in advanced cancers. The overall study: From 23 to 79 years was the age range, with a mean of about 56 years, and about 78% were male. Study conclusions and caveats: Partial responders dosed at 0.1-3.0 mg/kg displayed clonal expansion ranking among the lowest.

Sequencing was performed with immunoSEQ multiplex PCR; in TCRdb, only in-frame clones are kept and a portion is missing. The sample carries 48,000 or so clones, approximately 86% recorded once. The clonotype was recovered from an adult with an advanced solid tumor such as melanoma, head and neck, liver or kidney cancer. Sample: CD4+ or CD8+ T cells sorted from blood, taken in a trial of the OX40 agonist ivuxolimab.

Here the CDR3 reads CASSFGGGNTGELFF. As DNA, the CDR3 is TGTGCCAGCAGCTTTGGCGGGGGGAACACCGGGGAGCTGTTTTTT. The chain has TRBV5-4 and TRBJ2-2; 7 bases fit TRBD2. The germline gives CDR1 SGHNT, CDR2 YYREEE (reference sequence). This CDR3 region has 15 residues. After removal of 2 bases from V and 1 base from J, the junction contained 2 bases not matched to a gene. Looking up the rest from reference TRBV5-4 and TRBJ2-2 gives the full variable domain: ETGVTQSPTHLIKTRGQQVTLRCSSQSGHNTVSWYQQALGQGPQFIFQYYREEENGRGNFPPRFSGLQFPNYSSELNVNALELDDSALYLCASSFGGGNTGELFFGEGSRLTVL.